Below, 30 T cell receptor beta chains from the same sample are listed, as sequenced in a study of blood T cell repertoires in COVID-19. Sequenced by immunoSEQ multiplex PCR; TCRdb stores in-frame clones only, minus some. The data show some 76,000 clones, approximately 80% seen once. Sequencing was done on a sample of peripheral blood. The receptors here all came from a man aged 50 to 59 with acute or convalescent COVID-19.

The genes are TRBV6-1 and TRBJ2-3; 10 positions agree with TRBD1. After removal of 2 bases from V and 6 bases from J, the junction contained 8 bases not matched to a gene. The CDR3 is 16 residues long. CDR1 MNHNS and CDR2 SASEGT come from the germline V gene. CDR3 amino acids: CASSESGQGRADTQYF. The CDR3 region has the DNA TGTGCCAGCAGTGAATCGGGACAGGGGAGAGCGGATACGCAGTATTTT.

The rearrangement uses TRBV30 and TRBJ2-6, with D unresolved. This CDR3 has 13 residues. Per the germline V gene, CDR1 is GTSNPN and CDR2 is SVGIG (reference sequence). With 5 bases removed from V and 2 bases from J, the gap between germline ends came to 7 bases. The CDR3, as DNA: TGTGCCTGGGGTGAGACTGGGGCCAACGTCCTGACTTTC. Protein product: CAWGETGANVLTF.

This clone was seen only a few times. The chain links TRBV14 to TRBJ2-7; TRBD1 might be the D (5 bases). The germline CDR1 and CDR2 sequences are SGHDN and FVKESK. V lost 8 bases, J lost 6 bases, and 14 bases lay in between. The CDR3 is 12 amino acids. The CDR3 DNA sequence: TGTGCCAGCCAGGGTAGGGGTATCGAGCAGTACTTC. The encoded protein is CASQGRGIEQYF.

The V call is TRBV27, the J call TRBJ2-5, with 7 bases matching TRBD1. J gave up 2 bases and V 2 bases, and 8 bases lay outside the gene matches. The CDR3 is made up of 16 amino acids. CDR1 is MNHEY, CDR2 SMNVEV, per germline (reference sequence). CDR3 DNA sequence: TGTGCCAGCAGTTTAAAGGGGGCTGGGGGTCAAGAGACCCAGTACTTC. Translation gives CASSLKGAGGQETQYF.

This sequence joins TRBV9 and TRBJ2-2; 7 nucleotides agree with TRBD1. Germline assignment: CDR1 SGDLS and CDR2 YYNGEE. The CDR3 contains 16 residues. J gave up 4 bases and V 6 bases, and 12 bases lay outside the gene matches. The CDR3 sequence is CASTPGPGQTTGELFF. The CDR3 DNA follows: TGTGCCAGCACCCCAGGGCCGGGACAGACCACCGGGGAGCTGTTTTTT.

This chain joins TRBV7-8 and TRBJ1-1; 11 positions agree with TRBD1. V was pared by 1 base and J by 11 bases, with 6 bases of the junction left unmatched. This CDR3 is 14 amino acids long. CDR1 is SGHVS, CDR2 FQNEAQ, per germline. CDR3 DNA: TGTGCCAGCAGCTTAGAGGGACAGGGGGAGGGGGCTTTCTTT. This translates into CASSLEGQGEGAFF. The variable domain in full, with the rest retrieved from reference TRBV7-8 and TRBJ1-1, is GAGVSQSPRYKVAKRGQDVALRCDPISGHVSLFWYQQALGQGPEFLTYFQNEAQLDKSGLPSDRFFAERPEGSVSTLKIQRTQQEDSAVYLCASSLEGQGEGAFFGQGTRLTVV.

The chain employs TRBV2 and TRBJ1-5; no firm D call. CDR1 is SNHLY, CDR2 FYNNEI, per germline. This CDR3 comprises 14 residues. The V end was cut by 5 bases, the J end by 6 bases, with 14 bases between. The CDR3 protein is CASSQGGRSQPQHF. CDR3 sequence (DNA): TGTGCCAGCAGTCAAGGTGGGAGGAGTCAGCCCCAGCATTTT.

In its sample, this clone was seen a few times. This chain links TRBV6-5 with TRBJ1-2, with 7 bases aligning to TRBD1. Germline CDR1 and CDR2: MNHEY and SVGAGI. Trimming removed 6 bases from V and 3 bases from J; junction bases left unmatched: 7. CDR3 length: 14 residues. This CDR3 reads CASRRDSSYYGYTF. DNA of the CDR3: TGTGCCAGCAGGCGGGACAGTAGTTACTATGGCTACACCTTC.

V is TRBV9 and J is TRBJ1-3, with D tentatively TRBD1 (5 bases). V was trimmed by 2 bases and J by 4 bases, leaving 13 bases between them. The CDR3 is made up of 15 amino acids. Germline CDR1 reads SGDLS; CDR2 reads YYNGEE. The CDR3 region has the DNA TGTGCCAGCAGCGTTGGCGAAGGGGTCGGAAACACCATATATTTT. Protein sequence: CASSVGEGVGNTIYF.

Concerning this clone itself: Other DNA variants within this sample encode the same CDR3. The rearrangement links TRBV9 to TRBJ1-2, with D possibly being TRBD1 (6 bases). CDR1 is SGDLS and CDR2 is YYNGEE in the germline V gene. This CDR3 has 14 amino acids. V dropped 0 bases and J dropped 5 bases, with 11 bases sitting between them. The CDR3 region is CASSVGGGDYGYTF. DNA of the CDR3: TGTGCCAGCAGCGTAGGTGGGGGCGATTATGGCTACACCTTC.

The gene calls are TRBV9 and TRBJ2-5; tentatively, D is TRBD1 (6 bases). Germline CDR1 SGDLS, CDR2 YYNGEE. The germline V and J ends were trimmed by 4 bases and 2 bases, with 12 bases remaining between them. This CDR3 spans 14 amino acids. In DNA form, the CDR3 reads TGTGCCAGCAGCTTGGGGGCGGTTCAAGAGACCCAGTACTTC. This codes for CASSLGAVQETQYF.

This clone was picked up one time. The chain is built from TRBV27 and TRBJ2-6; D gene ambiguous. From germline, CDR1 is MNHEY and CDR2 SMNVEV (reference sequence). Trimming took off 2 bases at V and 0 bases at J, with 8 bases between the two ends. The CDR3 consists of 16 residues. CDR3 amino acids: CASSLIGSSGANVLTF. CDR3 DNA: TGTGCCAGCAGTTTAATCGGGTCCTCTGGGGCCAACGTCCTGACTTTC.

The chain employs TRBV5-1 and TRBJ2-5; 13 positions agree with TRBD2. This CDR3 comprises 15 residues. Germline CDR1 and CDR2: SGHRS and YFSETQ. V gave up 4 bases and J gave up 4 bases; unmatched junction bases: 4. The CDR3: CASSLGLAGRETQYF. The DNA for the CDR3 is TGCGCCAGCAGCCTGGGACTAGCGGGACGAGAGACCCAGTACTTC.

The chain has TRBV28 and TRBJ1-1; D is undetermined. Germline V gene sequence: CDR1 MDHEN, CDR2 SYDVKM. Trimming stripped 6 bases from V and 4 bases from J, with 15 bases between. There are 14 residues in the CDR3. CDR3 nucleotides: TGTGCCAGCAGACAGACGAACTTGGGCACTGAAGCTTTCTTT. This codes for CASRQTNLGTEAFF.

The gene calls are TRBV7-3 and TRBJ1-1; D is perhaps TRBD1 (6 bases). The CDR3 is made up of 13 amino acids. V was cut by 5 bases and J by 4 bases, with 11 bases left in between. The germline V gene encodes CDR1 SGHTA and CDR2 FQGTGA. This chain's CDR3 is CASSTGPVTEAFF. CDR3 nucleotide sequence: TGTGCCAGCAGCACAGGGCCTGTCACTGAAGCTTTCTTT.

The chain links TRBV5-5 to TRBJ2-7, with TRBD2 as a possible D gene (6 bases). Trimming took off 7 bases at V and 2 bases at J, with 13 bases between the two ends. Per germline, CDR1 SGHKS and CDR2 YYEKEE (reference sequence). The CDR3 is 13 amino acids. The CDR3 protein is CASGLQRPYEQYF. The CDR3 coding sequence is TGTGCCAGCGGACTACAGAGACCCTACGAGCAGTACTTC.

CDR3 region: CATSREQLNQPQHF. In DNA form, the CDR3 reads TGTGCCACCAGCCGGGAGCAGCTCAATCAGCCCCAGCATTTT. V gene TRBV15 combines with J gene TRBJ1-5, with D unresolved. V was shortened by 5 bases and J by 3 bases, with 11 bases between the two germline ends. The CDR3 covers 14 residues. The V gene's germline CDR1 is LNHNV and CDR2 YYDKDF (reference sequence).

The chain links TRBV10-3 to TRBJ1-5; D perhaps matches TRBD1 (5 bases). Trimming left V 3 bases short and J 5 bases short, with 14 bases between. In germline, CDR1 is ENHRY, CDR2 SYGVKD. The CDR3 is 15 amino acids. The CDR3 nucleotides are TGTGCCATCAGTGACCCCTCTAGGGGCGATCAGCCCCAGCATTTT. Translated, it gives CAISDPSRGDQPQHF.

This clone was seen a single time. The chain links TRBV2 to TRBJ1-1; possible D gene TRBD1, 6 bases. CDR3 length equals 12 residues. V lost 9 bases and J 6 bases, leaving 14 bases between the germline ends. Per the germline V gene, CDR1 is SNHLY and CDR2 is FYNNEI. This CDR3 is CASQQGKAEAFF. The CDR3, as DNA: TGTGCCAGTCAACAGGGTAAGGCTGAAGCTTTCTTT.

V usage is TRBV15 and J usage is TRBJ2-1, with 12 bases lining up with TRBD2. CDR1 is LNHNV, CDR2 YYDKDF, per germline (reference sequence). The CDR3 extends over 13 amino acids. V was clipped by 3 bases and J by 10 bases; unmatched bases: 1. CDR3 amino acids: CATSSGTSGEQFF. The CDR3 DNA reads TGTGCCACCAGCAGCGGGACTAGCGGGGAGCAGTTCTTC. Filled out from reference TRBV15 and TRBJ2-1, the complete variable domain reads DAMVIQNPRYQVTQFGKPVTLSCSQTLNHNVMYWYQQKSSQAPKLLFHYYDKDFNNEADTPDNFQSRRPNTSFCFLDIRSPGLGDTAMYLCATSSGTSGEQFFGPGTRLTVL.

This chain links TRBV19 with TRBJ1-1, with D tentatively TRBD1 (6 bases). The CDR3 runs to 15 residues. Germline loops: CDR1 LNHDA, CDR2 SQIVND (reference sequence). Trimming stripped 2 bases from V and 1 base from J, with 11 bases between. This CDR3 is CASSILGGQNTEAFF. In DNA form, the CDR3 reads TGTGCCAGTAGTATACTGGGGGGGCAGAACACTGAAGCTTTCTTT. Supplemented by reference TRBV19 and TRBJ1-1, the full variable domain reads DGGITQSPKYLFRKEGQNVTLSCEQNLNHDAMYWYRQDPGQGLRLIYYSQIVNDFQKGDIAEGYSVSREKKESFPLTVTSAQKNPTAFYLCASSILGGQNTEAFFGQGTRLTVV.

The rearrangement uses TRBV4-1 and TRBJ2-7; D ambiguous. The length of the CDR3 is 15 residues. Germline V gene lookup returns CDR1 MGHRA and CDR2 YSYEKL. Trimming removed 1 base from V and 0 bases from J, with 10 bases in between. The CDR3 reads CASSQAVQSSYEQYF. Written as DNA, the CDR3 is TGCGCCAGCAGCCAAGCTGTCCAGTCCTCCTACGAGCAGTACTTC.

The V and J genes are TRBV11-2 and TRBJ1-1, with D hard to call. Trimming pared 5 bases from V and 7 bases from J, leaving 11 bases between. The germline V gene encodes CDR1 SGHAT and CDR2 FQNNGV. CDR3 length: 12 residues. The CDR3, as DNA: TGTGCCAGCAGCCCATTAAGAGTTGAAGCTTTCTTT. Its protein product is CASSPLRVEAFF. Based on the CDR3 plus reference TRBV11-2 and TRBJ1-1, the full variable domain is EAGVAQSPRYKIIEKRQSVAFWCNPISGHATLYWYQQILGQGPKLLIQFQNNGVVDDSQLPKDRFSAERLKGVDSTLKIQPAKLEDSAVYLCASSPLRVEAFFGQGTRLTVV.

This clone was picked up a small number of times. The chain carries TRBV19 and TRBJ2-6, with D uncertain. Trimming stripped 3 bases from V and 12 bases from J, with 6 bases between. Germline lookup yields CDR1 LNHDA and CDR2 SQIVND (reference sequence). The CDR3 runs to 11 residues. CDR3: CASSIRSVLTF. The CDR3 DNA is TGTGCCAGTAGTATCAGGTCCGTCCTGACTTTC. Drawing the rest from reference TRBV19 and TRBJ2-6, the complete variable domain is DGGITQSPKYLFRKEGQNVTLSCEQNLNHDAMYWYRQDPGQGLRLIYYSQIVNDFQKGDIAEGYSVSREKKESFPLTVTSAQKNPTAFYLCASSIRSVLTFGAGSRLTVL.

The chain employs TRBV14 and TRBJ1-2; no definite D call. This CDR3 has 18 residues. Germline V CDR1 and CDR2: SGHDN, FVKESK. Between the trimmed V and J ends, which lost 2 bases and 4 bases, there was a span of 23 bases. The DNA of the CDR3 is TGTGCCAGCAGCCAACTGGCAGGCCTCAACCGTACTAGCTATGGCTACACCTTC. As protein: CASSQLAGLNRTSYGYTF.

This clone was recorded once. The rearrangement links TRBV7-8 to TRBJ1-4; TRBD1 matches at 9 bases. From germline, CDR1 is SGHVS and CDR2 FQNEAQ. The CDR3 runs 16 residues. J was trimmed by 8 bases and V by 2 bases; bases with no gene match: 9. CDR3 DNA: TGTGCCAGCAGCTTAAGGGGGGACAGGGACGGGGAAAAACTGTTTTTT. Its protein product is CASSLRGDRDGEKLFF.

This CDR3 reads CASSVGGQPNTEAFF. The CDR3 nucleotides read TGTGCCAGCAGCGTAGGGGGACAGCCGAACACTGAAGCTTTCTTT. This chain uses TRBV9 with TRBJ1-1, with 7 bases lining up with TRBD1. This CDR3 is built from 15 residues. CDR1 SGDLS and CDR2 YYNGEE come from the germline V gene. The V and J ends lost 0 bases and 1 base, in that order; junction bases with no gene match: 3. Looking up the rest from reference TRBV9 and TRBJ1-1 gives the full variable domain: DSGVTQTPKHLITATGQRVTLRCSPRSGDLSVYWYQQSLDQGLQFLIQYYNGEERAKGNILERFSAQQFPDLHSELNLSSLELGDSALYFCASSVGGQPNTEAFFGQGTRLTVV.

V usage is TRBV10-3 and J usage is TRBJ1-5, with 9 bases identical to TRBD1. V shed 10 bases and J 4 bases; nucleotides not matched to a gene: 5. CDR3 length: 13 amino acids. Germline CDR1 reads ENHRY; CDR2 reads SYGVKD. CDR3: CATTGQGNQPQHF. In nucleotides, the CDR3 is TGTGCCACCACCGGACAGGGGAATCAGCCCCAGCATTTT.

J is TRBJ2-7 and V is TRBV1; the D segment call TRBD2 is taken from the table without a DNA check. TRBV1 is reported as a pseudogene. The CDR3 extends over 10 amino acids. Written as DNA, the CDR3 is TGCACCTGCGGGGGGGGCGAGCAGTACTTC. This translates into CTCGGGEQYF.

CDR3 coding DNA: TGTGCCAGCAGCATCAGTAGCGGGAGGGATATCTACGAGCAGTACTTC. Protein: CASSISSGRDIYEQYF. The chain combines TRBV9 with TRBJ2-7; TRBD2 matches 11 bases. There are 16 residues in the CDR3. Germline assignment: CDR1 SGDLS and CDR2 YYNGEE. V shed 4 bases, J shed 3 bases, and the junction held 9 bases outside the gene matches. Drawing the rest from reference TRBV9 and TRBJ2-7, the complete variable domain is DSGVTQTPKHLITATGQRVTLRCSPRSGDLSVYWYQQSLDQGLQFLIQYYNGEERAKGNILERFSAQQFPDLHSELNLSSLELGDSALYFCASSISSGRDIYEQYFGPGTRLTVT.